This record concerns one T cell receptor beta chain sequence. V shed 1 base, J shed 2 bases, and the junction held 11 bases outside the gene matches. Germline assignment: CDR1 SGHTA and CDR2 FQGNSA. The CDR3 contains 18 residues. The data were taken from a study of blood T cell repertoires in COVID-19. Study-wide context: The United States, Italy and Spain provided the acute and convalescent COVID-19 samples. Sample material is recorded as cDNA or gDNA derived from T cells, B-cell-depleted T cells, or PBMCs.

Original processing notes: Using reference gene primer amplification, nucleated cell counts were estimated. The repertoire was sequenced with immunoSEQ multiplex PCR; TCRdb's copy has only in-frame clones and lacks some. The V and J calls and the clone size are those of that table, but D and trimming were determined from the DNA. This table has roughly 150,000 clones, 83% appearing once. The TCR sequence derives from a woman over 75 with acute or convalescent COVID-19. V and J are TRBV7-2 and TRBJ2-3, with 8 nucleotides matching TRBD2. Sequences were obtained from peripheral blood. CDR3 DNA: TGTGCCAGCAGCTTAGGGGGGGGACTAGTTTCGTTCACAGATACGCAGTATTTT. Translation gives CASSLGGGLVSFTDTQYF.